This T cell receptor beta chain was captured by sequencing in a study of T cells in localized non-small cell lung cancer. Notes on the study in general: Sequencing involved a lone tumor region, leaving heterogeneity possible.

Trimming cost V 0 bases and J 4 bases, with 15 bases left between them. This CDR3 has 16 amino acids. CDR1 is MNHGY, CDR2 SAAAGT, per germline. Generated by immunoSEQ multiplex PCR, the TCRdb table keeps only in-frame clones and is missing some. The table shows around 10,000 clones, with just under 30% occurring only once. The sample holds many counts of this clone. Its antigen is undetermined. The rearrangement uses TRBV6-8 and TRBJ1-2; D is unclear. This specimen consisted of lung tumor tissue, obtained before any cancer treatment. The sequence came from a man between 35 and 75 years old with stage I lung adenocarcinoma. CDR3 in amino acids: CASSYSGSSPGYGYTF. In DNA form, the CDR3 reads TGTGCCAGCAGTTACTCGGGCAGCTCCCCCGGCTATGGCTACACCTTC.